This entry is about one T cell receptor beta chain. Antigen: not known. Naive CD8 cells comprised CD45RO-negative, CCR7-positively selected cells, excluding terminally differentiated effector memory CD45RA+ cells. Donors were healthy HIV-negative adults without recent acute infections or vaccinations. Germline CDR1 reads LNHNV; CDR2 reads YYDKDF (reference sequence). This CDR3 region has 14 residues. V was cut by 0 bases and J by 9 bases, with 12 bases left in between. The entry originates in a study of shared clonotypes between healthy human individuals. Study details: Each donor contributed plates that comprised three CD4 naive, three CD4 memory, two CD8 naive and one CD8 memory.

General study results and limits: On the whole, naive subsets had larger estimated richness than memory subsets had.

Per the study methods: Because ImmunoSEQ provided only junction sequences with no quality scores, the filtering differed. The assay was immunoSEQ multiplex PCR, and TCRdb's table has in-frame clones only and misses some. The V and J calls and clone size were taken over from that table, and D and trimming were inferred from the DNA. Of around 1.9 million clones in the sample, 80% to 95% are singletons; the top ten hold around 1.7%. Sequenced: naive CD8+ T cells from PBMCs. The clonotype was recovered from a young man in good health. Some clones in this sample may be carry-over from other donors' samples. The rearrangement uses TRBV15 and TRBJ2-1, with D unclear. CDR3 sequence: CATSRDGSPGEQFF. As DNA, the CDR3 is TGTGCCACCAGCAGAGATGGATCCCCGGGTGAGCAGTTCTTC.